This TCR beta chain was recorded in a study of T-cell reconstitution after alpha-beta-depleted transplantation in children. In germline, CDR1 is MDHEN, CDR2 SYDVKM. V lost 10 bases and J 4 bases, leaving 25 bases between the germline ends. The CDR3 is 16 amino acids. Study-level findings and limits: Newly produced T cells mostly provided counts and TCRbeta diversity after one year, as hyperexpanded clones declined.

This clonotype has a count of ten or more. Its specificity is unknown. Using unique molecular identifiers, the investigators prepared the TCRbeta library. TCRdb re-called the PCR reads through MiXCR, storing one row per CDR3 protein. The sample lists over 150,000 distinct CDR3 sequences, about 7% occurring once. This chain connects TRBV28 to TRBJ1-2, with a tentative D call TRBD1 (5 bases). The receptor was derived from a boy between 2 and 15 years old with acute lymphoblastic leukemia, due to receive a stem cell transplant. The sample here was PBMCs, taken before TCRalphabeta/CD19-depleted stem cell transplant. DNA of the CDR3: TGTGCCATCCGGACTGCCAGATGGGGGTCTAGCTATGGCTACACCTTC. Translated, it gives CAIRTARWGSSYGYTF.